These T cell receptor beta chains were read from a single sample in a study of cytomegalovirus exposure and HLA in healthy donors. Repertoires were generated with immunoSEQ multiplex PCR, while TCRdb's copy carries only in-frame clones and drops some. Of 200,000 to 300,000 clones in the sample, 84% are singletons; the top ten hold roughly 2%. Material for sequencing was PBMCs. The receptor set was obtained from a woman aged 40 to 49 in good health and CMV-seropositive. Both conserved end residues are part of each CDR3. D genes are given only for firm matches. A row's size may be missing; if present it is once, few, many or a size class.

D gene | J gene | clone size | V gene | CDR3 DNA | CDR3 protein
NA | TRBJ1-2 | once | TRBV2 | TGTGCCAGCAGCGGACAGCAGTATGGCTACACCTTC | CASSGQQYGYTF
NA | TRBJ2-5 | NA | TRBV14 | TGTGCCAGCAGCCAACAACTTCAAGAGACCCAGTACTTC | CASSQQLQETQYF
NA | TRBJ1-5 | NA | TRBV29-1 | TGCAGCGTCTATCTTCAGGGATCCCAGCCCCAGCATTTT | CSVYLQGSQPQHF
TRBD1 | TRBJ2-7 | NA | TRBV30 | TGTGCCTGGAACCCGCCGAGGACAGGGTCCTACGAGCAGTACTTC | CAWNPPRTGSYEQYF
NA | TRBJ2-6 | NA | TRBV5-1 | TGCGCCAGCAGCTCGACTGAAGGCCTCCCTGGGGCCAACGTCCTGACTTTC | CASSSTEGLPGANVLTF
TRBD1 | TRBJ1-4 | NA | TRBV6-7 | TGTGCCAGCAGTTCCAATGCAGGGGGCGAGGAGGAAAAACTGTTTTTT | CASSSNAGGEEEKLFF
TRBD1 | TRBJ1-2 | NA | TRBV7-9 | TGTGCCAGCAGCACCAGACAGGGGGCGCGGGATGGCTACACCTTC | CASSTRQGARDGYTF
NA | TRBJ2-7 | NA | TRBV29-1 | TGCAGCGTTGAAGCCCCCGGGATCATCTCCTACGAGCAGTACTTC | CSVEAPGIISYEQYF
NA | TRBJ2-7 | NA | TRBV6-1 | TGTGCCAGCGATCGTAACGGGGAGCAGTACTTC | CASDRNGEQYF
NA | TRBJ2-7 | NA | TRBV6-5 | TGTGCCAGCAGTTACTCTTCAAACAGGGGAGGCGAGCAGTACTTC | CASSYSSNRGGEQYF
TRBD2 | TRBJ2-5 | NA | TRBV28 | TGTGCCAGCAGTTTATGGACTAGCGGACAGTACCAAGAGACCCAGTACTTC | CASSLWTSGQYQETQYF
TRBD1 | TRBJ2-7 | NA | TRBV19 | TGTGCCAGTAGTATAGCCGGGACAGGGGGCATTGTCGGCTCCTACGAGCAGTACTTC | CASSIAGTGGIVGSYEQYF
NA | TRBJ2-5 | NA | TRBV11-2 | TGTGCCAGCAGGGATTCGGGCCTAGCGAGGGAGACCCAGTACTTC | CASRDSGLARETQYF
NA | TRBJ2-1 | NA | TRBV6-1 | TGTGCCAGCGCTACGGGGGGCCGTCCCTACAATGAGCAGTTCTTC | CASATGGRPYNEQFF
TRBD1 | TRBJ1-2 | NA | TRBV28 | TGTGCCAGCAGTTTACCCGGGACAGGCGCGAGGAGTGACTATGGCTACACCTTC | CASSLPGTGARSDYGYTF
TRBD1 | TRBJ1-2 | NA | TRBV18 | TGTGCCAGCTCAACCGCGACAGGGGGCTACACCTTC | CASSTATGGYTF
TRBD2 | TRBJ2-7 | NA | TRBV27 | TGTGCCAGCAGCCTAGCGGGGGGTTACGAGCAGTACTTC | CASSLAGGYEQYF
NA | TRBJ2-3 | NA | TRBV6-5 | TGTGCCAGCAGTTACGATACAACAGATACGCAGTATTTT | CASSYDTTDTQYF
NA | TRBJ1-2 | NA | TRBV7-9 | TGTGCCAGCAGCCCCGGGACTCCATATGGCTACACCTTC | CASSPGTPYGYTF
TRBD1 | TRBJ1-4 | NA | TRBV5-1 | TGCGCCAGCAGCTCCCGGACAGGGTTCCCTGAAAAACTGTTTTTT | CASSSRTGFPEKLFF
TRBD1 | TRBJ2-2 | NA | TRBV7-2 | TGTGCCAGCAGCTTAGTGGGACAGGGTTTGAACACCGGGGAGCTGTTTTTT | CASSLVGQGLNTGELFF
NA | TRBJ1-5 | NA | TRBV19 | TGTGCCAGTACCACGGACGGGAGTGGTCAGCCCCAGCATTTT | CASTTDGSGQPQHF
TRBD2 | TRBJ2-6 | NA | TRBV6-4 | TGTGCCAGCAGTTCGGGACTAGCGGGATCTGGGGCCAACGTCCTGACTTTC | CASSSGLAGSGANVLTF
NA | TRBJ2-2 | NA | TRBV5-1 | TGCGCCAGCAGCTTGGTCCCTAACACCGGGGAGCTGTTTTTT | CASSLVPNTGELFF
NA | TRBJ1-1 | NA | TRBV2 | TGTGCCAGCAGGAGGGGACAAACTGAAGCTTTCTTT | CASRRGQTEAFF
TRBD2 | TRBJ2-3 | NA | TRBV29-1 | TGCAGCGTTGAAAGGGAGGGAGACACAGATACGCAGTATTTT | CSVEREGDTDTQYF
TRBD2 | TRBJ2-7 | NA | TRBV6-5 | TGTGCCAGCAGTCCCAGGACTAGCGGCTATTCAGAGCAGTACTTC | CASSPRTSGYSEQYF
NA | TRBJ2-3 | NA | TRBV19 | TGTGCCAGTAGTAGTCGCGACTTAACAGATACGCAGTATTTT | CASSSRDLTDTQYF
NA | TRBJ2-6 | once | TRBV27 | TGTGCCAGCAGTTTCGGTACAGGGCTTTCTGGGGCCAACGTCCTGACTTTC | CASSFGTGLSGANVLTF
NA | TRBJ1-3 | NA | TRBV14 | TGTGCCAGCAGCCAAGATACGTTGAGCTCTGGAAACACCATATATTTT | CASSQDTLSSGNTIYF
NA | TRBJ2-5 | once | TRBV5-8 | TGTGCCAGCAGCTACGGACGCGGGAATTCTCAAGAGACCCAGTACTTC | CASSYGRGNSQETQYF
NA | TRBJ2-1 | once | TRBV5-4 | TGTGCCAGCAGCCCCCCGGGGAATGAGCAGTTCTTC | CASSPPGNEQFF
NA | TRBJ2-1 | NA | TRBV11-2 | TGTGCCAGCAGCCCCGCGGTTAGCGCCCACAATGAGCAGTTCTTC | CASSPAVSAHNEQFF
TRBD1 | TRBJ2-7 | NA | TRBV7-8 | TGTGCCAGCAACCCAGGACAGGGTCCCTACGAGCAGTACTTC | CASNPGQGPYEQYF
NA | TRBJ2-5 | NA | TRBV6-6 | TGTGCCAGCAGCTCACTGGGACCTGTCGTGGGAGGGACCCAGTACTTC | CASSSLGPVVGGTQYF
TRBD2 | TRBJ2-1 | NA | TRBV7-9 | TGTGCCAGCAGCTATCAACCGGGACTAGCGGGATATGAGCAGTTCTTC | CASSYQPGLAGYEQFF
NA | TRBJ2-7 | NA | TRBV5-6 | TGTGCCAGCAGCTACCAGACAGCCTACGAGCAGTACTTC | CASSYQTAYEQYF
TRBD1 | TRBJ1-4 | few | TRBV11-3 | TGTGCCAGCGGGCCGGGACAGTTTAATGAAAAACTGTTTTTT | CASGPGQFNEKLFF
NA | TRBJ1-5 | NA | TRBV10-3 | TGTGCCATCAGTGAGTCCGAGGCACGGCAGCCCCAGCATTTT | CAISESEARQPQHF
NA | TRBJ2-3 | NA | TRBV28 | TGTGCCAGCAGTTTGGGTGTCCGGGCAGATACGCAGTATTTT | CASSLGVRADTQYF
NA | TRBJ2-1 | NA | TRBV28 | TGTGCCAGCAGCTCCACAAGGGGTGAGCAGTTCTTC | CASSSTRGEQFF
TRBD1 | TRBJ2-5 | NA | TRBV5-4 | TGTGCCAGCAGCAAGACCGGGACAGGGCTTCAAGAGACCCAGTACTTC | CASSKTGTGLQETQYF
NA | TRBJ1-6 | NA | TRBV30 | TGTGCCTGGAGTTTGGACAGTTGGAATTCACCCCTCCACTTT | CAWSLDSWNSPLHF
TRBD2 | TRBJ2-7 | NA | TRBV10-3 | TGTGCCATCAGTGATGGGGCTAGCGGAGCCCCCTACGAGCAGTACTTC | CAISDGASGAPYEQYF
NA | TRBJ2-5 | few | TRBV11-2 | TGTGCCAGCAGCTTAAACAGAAACCAAGAGACCCAGTACTTC | CASSLNRNQETQYF
TRBD1 | TRBJ1-4 | NA | TRBV4-3 | TGCGCCAGCAGCCAAGAGTTCGGGACAGGGGGCCTCGTAGGGGCTAATGAAAAACTGTTTTTT | CASSQEFGTGGLVGANEKLFF